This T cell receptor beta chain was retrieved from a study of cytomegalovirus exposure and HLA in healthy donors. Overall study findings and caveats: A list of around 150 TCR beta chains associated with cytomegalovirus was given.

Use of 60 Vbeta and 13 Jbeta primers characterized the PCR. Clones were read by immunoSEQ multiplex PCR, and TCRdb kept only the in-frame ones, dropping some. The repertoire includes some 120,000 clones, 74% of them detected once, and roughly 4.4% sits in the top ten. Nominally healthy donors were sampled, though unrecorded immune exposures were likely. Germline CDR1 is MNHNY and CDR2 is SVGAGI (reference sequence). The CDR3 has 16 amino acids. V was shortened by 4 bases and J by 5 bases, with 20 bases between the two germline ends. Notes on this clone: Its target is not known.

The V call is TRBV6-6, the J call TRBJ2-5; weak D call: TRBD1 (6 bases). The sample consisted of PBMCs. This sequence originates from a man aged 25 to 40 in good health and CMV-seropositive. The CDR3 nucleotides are TGTGCCAGCAGTTTCATCATACAGGGTGGTGGGGAGACCCAGTACTTC. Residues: CASSFIIQGGGETQYF.